This entry is about one T cell receptor (beta chain). The data were produced by immunoSEQ multiplex PCR, yet TCRdb's version contains in-frame clones alone and is incomplete. The sample holds approximately 58,000 clones, less than 90% seen once. V shed 7 bases, J shed 6 bases, and the junction held 8 bases outside the gene matches. The length of the CDR3 is 14 residues. Germline loops: CDR1 SGHVS, CDR2 FNYEAQ. This record comes from a study of OX40 agonist ivuxolimab in advanced cancers. Overall study: Ivuxolimab, an agonist antibody against OX40 (CD134), was given to patients. There were three patients with partial responses, one having hepatocellular carcinoma and two cutaneous melanoma. Mean age approximately 66 years, range 23 to 79; 82.7% male. Patients were treated with intravenous ivuxolimab, dosed at 0.01 to 10 mg/kg and infused every 2 weeks.

The clonotype comes from an adult with an advanced solid tumor such as melanoma, head and neck, liver or kidney cancer. The sample in question was CD4+ or CD8+ T cells sorted from blood, obtained in a trial of the OX40 agonist ivuxolimab. V and J are TRBV7-6 and TRBJ2-1, with 8 bases that match TRBD1. The CDR3 sequence is CASTQGARGNEQFF. The CDR3 DNA is TGTGCCAGCACTCAGGGGGCGCGGGGCAATGAGCAGTTCTTC.